What follows are 10 T cell receptor beta chains derived from one specimen sequenced in a study of T cell changes during pregnancy in multiple sclerosis. Only in-frame clones appear in the TCRdb table, and some are missing; sequencing was by immunoSEQ multiplex PCR. The sample lists approximately 100,000 clones; over 80% were seen once. Sequencing used peripheral blood, obtained in the first trimester of pregnancy. These receptors came from a female donor with multiple sclerosis, enrolled in a pregnancy study.

The chain has TRBV21-1 and TRBJ1-1; the table's TRBD1 call for D was not verified on the DNA. TRBV21-1 is labeled a pseudogene. This CDR3 has 16 amino acids. CDR3 loop: CASTLRRGMEFTEAFF. The CDR3 DNA reads as TGTGCCAGCACCTTGAGAAGGGGAATGGAGTTCACTGAAGCTTTCTTT.

In this sample, this clone turned up a few times. The chain combines TRBV6-1 with TRBJ1-1; TRBD1 aligns across 10 bases. The CDR3 totals 16 residues. The V gene's germline CDR1 is MNHNS and CDR2 SASEGT. V shed 0 bases, J shed 3 bases, and the junction held 4 bases outside the gene matches. The CDR3 nucleotides are TGTGCCAGCAGTGAAGCGGTCGGACAGGGGGACACTGAAGCTTTCTTT. Its translation is CASSEAVGQGDTEAFF.

V gene TRBV27 combines with J gene TRBJ2-1; a possible D gene is TRBD1 (6 bases). With 5 bases removed from V and 4 bases from J, the gap between germline ends came to 21 bases. The CDR3 has 17 amino acids. The germline CDR1 and CDR2 sequences are MNHEY and SMNVEV (reference sequence). The CDR3 sequence is CASSLASWQGLYNEQFF. The CDR3 DNA follows: TGTGCCAGCAGTCTCGCCAGTTGGCAGGGGCTATACAATGAGCAGTTCTTC.

The chain is built from TRBV6-1 and TRBJ1-2; D not certain. CDR1 and CDR2 (germline): MNHNS, SASEGT. This CDR3 is 15 amino acids long. Trimming removed 3 bases from V and 5 bases from J, with 16 bases in between. The CDR3 loop reads CASSDVTASRYGYTF. The CDR3 DNA reads as TGTGCCAGCAGTGATGTGACGGCCTCGAGGTATGGCTACACCTTC.

This chain uses TRBV9 with TRBJ2-2; D may be TRBD1 (5 bases). The CDR3 totals 13 residues. V was trimmed by 5 bases and J by 7 bases, leaving 12 bases between them. CDR1 and CDR2 (germline): SGDLS, YYNGEE. The CDR3 loop is CASRQAVGGELFF. The CDR3 DNA follows: TGTGCCAGCAGACAGGCTGTTGGCGGGGAGCTGTTTTTT.

This chain links TRBV7-6 with TRBJ2-7; no clear D gene. V gave up 5 bases and J gave up 2 bases, with 10 bases separating them. CDR1 SGHVS and CDR2 FNYEAQ come from the germline V gene. The CDR3 loop spans 13 amino acids. The DNA of the CDR3 is TGTGCCAGCAGCCCCTTCCAGACCTACGAGCAGTACTTC. Encoded protein: CASSPFQTYEQYF.

This clone has more than one count but fewer than ten. The chain uses TRBV19 and TRBJ1-6, with a possible D match to TRBD1 (5 bases). The CDR3 has 14 residues. Germline lookup yields CDR1 LNHDA and CDR2 SQIVND (reference sequence). Between the trimmed V and J ends, which lost 6 bases and 10 bases, there was a span of 16 bases. CDR3 sequence (DNA): TGTGCCAGTAGCCTGACGTTGGGGGGATCACCCCTCCACTTT. Translating gives CASSLTLGGSPLHF.

The chain recombines TRBV19 with TRBJ2-5, with 9 bases that match TRBD2. V shed 3 bases, J shed 2 bases, and the junction held 13 bases outside the gene matches. Germline V lookup: CDR1 LNHDA, CDR2 SQIVND (reference sequence). The CDR3 length is 18 residues. This chain's CDR3 is CASSIQRDSSGIQETQYF. CDR3 DNA sequence: TGTGCCAGTAGTATTCAGCGTGATTCTAGCGGGATACAAGAGACCCAGTACTTC.

V is TRBV19 and J is TRBJ1-2; D gene ambiguous. The CDR3 has 15 residues. V was cut by 3 bases and J by 2 bases, with 13 bases left in between. CDR1 and CDR2 from the germline V gene are LNHDA and SQIVND (reference sequence). This CDR3 is CASSIRGASNYGYTF. For the CDR3, the DNA is TGTGCCAGTAGTATTAGAGGAGCGTCGAACTATGGCTACACCTTC.

The V and J genes are TRBV19 and TRBJ1-1; tentatively, D is TRBD1 (6 bases). In germline, CDR1 is LNHDA, CDR2 SQIVND (reference sequence). The CDR3 runs 16 residues. Trimming removed 5 bases at V and 3 bases at J, with 19 bases between. CDR3 in amino acids: CASSPSRGRGDTEAFF. The DNA for the CDR3 is TGTGCCAGTAGTCCCTCACGCGGGAGGGGGGACACTGAAGCTTTCTTT.